The 10 T cell receptor beta chains in this list originate from one sample, sequenced in a study of T cells in Graves' hyperthyroidism and ophthalmopathy. Amplification targeted TCR beta CDR3 regions from RNA transcripts. Carried out on the TCR CDR3, a first-round RT-PCR used the HTBI primer set. TCRdb re-analysed the multiplex PCR reads in MiXCR, keeping a single row per CDR3 protein. The sample lists 500,000 to 650,000 distinct CDR3 sequences, just under 20% occurring once. The source material was blood. Every receptor here comes from a man aged 40-49 years with Graves' ophthalmopathy.

As regards this clonotype: A much more abundant neighbour one base away suggests this may be a read error. The chain carries TRBV2 and TRBJ2-1, with 8 bases that match TRBD2. This CDR3 is built from 16 residues. Germline V CDR1 and CDR2: SNHLY, FYNNEI. The CDR3 DNA reads TGTGCCAGCAGTACGGAGACTAGCGTAAACTACAATGAGCAGTCCTTC. It codes for CASSTETSVNYNEQSF.

V gene TRBV14 combines with J gene TRBJ1-6, with D possibly TRBD1 on 6 matching bases. Germline V gene lookup returns CDR1 SGHDN and CDR2 FVKESK. Trimming cost V 0 bases and J 8 bases, with 8 bases left between them. This CDR3 contains 14 residues. This CDR3 is CASSQERGDSPLHF. The CDR3 nucleotides read TGTGCCAGCAGCCAAGAAAGGGGGGATTCACCCCTCCACTTT.

This clonotype was found a few times. The chain is built from TRBV12-3 or TRBV12-4 and TRBJ1-4; 7 nucleotides line up with TRBD1. The CDR3 runs 15 residues. V was pared by 4 bases and J by 5 bases, with 7 bases of the junction left unmatched. The CDR3 spells CASSSGDRKNEKLFF. The CDR3 DNA sequence: TGTGCCAGCAGTTCAGGGGACAGAAAAAATGAAAAACTGTTTTTT.

This clonotype was detected only a few times. The chain combines TRBV20-1 with TRBJ2-7, with unresolved D. Per germline, CDR1 DFQATT and CDR2 SNEGSKA (reference sequence). This CDR3 is built from 14 residues. With 1 base removed from V and 6 bases from J, the gap between germline ends came to 16 bases. The CDR3 loop reads CSARVYSPPFEQYF. The CDR3 DNA sequence: TGCAGTGCTAGAGTTTATAGTCCTCCTTTCGAGCAGTACTTC.

The genes are TRBV5-6 and TRBJ2-3, with 7 bases identical to TRBD2. V lost 7 bases and J lost 2; bases outside the gene matches: 13. The CDR3 has 16 residues. Germline values: CDR1 SGHDT, CDR2 YYEEEE. CDR3 region: CASRAGGSRFTDTQYF. The CDR3 region has the DNA TGTGCCAGCCGCGCCGGGGGGTCGCGGTTCACAGATACGCAGTATTTT.

This clonotype was detected only a few times. This chain uses TRBV6-1 with TRBJ1-5, with TRBD1 matching 10 bases. The germline V gene encodes CDR1 MNHNS and CDR2 SASEGT. The CDR3 is 16 amino acids. V trimming: 5 bases; J trimming: 5 bases; junction bases outside the gene matches: 9. The CDR3 protein is CASSIQTGGVDQPQHF. The CDR3 region has the DNA TGTGCCAGCAGTATTCAGACAGGGGGCGTCGATCAGCCCCAGCATTTT.

This clonotype was seen a handful of times. The chain joins TRBV28 to TRBJ1-2; D remains unclear. The CDR3 is 15 residues long. V was shortened by 3 bases and J by 7 bases, with 18 bases between the two germline ends. Germline V gene data show CDR1 as MDHEN and CDR2 as SYDVKM. CDR3 region: CASSFPAGDSSGYTF. CDR3 nucleotide sequence: TGTGCCAGCAGTTTCCCCGCTGGGGATAGTAGTGGCTACACCTTC.

This clonotype was picked up many times. This chain links TRBV4-2 with TRBJ1-6, with D unclear. The CDR3 has 13 amino acids. V lost 0 bases, J lost 10 bases, and 7 bases lay in between. The germline V gene encodes CDR1 LGHNA and CDR2 YNFKEQ. Here the CDR3 DNA reads TGTGCCAGCAGCCAAGAATCATACTCACCCCTCCACTTT. Translating it yields CASSQESYSPLHF.

The chain links TRBV5-1 to TRBJ2-1; D perhaps matches TRBD2 (6 bases). The CDR3 has 13 residues. V lost 4 bases to trimming and J lost 8 bases, with 13 bases between them. Germline CDR1 reads SGHRS; CDR2 reads YFSETQ. CDR3 amino acids: CASSPGGADEQFF. The CDR3 DNA reads as TGCGCCAGCAGCCCCGGGGGAGCTGATGAGCAGTTCTTC. Complete variable domain (other parts from reference TRBV5-1 and TRBJ2-1): KAGVTQTPRYLIKTRGQQVTLSCSPISGHRSVSWYQQTPGQGLQFLFEYFSETQRNKGNFPGRFSGRQFSNSRSEMNVSTLELGDSALYLCASSPGGADEQFFGPGTRLTVL.

This chain connects TRBV28 to TRBJ1-2; TRBD1 aligns across 7 bases. Germline assignment: CDR1 MDHEN and CDR2 SYDVKM. Unmatched junction bases numbered 9, after V lost 6 bases and J lost 5 bases. This CDR3 is 14 amino acids long. DNA of the CDR3: TGTGCCAGCAGCGGAACGACAGGGAAATATGGCTACACCTTC. Amino acids: CASSGTTGKYGYTF.